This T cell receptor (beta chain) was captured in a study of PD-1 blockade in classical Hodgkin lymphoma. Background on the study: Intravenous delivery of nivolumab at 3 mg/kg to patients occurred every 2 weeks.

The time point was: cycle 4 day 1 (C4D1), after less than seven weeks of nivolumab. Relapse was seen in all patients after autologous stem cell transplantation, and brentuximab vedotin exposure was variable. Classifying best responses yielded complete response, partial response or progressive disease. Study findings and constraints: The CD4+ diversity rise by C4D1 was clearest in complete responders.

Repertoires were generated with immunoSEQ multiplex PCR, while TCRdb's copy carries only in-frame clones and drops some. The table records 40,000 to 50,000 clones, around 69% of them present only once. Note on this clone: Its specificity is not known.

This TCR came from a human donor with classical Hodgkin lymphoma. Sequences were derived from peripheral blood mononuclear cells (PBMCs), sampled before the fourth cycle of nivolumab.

The CDR3 protein is CAISGAEGGNQPQHF. CDR3 bases: TGTGCCATCAGTGGGGCAGAGGGAGGCAATCAGCCCCAGCATTTT. V gene TRBV10-3 combines with J gene TRBJ1-5; D is undetermined. Looked up from germline, CDR1 is ENHRY and CDR2 is SYGVKD. V lost 4 bases and J lost 2, with 12 bases in between. The CDR3 is 15 amino acids.